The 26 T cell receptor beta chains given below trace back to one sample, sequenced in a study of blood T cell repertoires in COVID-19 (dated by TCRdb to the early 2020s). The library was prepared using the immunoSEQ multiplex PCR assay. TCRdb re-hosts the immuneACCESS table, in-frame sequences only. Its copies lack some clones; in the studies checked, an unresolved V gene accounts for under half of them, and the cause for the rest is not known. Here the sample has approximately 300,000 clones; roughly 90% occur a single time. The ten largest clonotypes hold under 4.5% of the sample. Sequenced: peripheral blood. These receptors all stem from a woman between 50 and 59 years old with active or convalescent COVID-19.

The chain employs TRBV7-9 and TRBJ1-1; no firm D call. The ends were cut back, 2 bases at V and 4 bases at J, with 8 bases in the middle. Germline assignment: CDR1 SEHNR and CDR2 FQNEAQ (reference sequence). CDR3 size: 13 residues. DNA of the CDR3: TGTGCCAGCAGCTTAACTGCGGGCACTGAAGCTTTCTTT. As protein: CASSLTAGTEAFF.

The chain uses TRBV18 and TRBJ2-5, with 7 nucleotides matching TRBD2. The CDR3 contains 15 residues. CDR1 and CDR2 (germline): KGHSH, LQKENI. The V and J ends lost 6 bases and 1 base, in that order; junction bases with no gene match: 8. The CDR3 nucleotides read TGTGCCAGCTCCCGGATTGGGGGGGTCCAAGAGACCCAGTACTTC. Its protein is CASSRIGGVQETQYF.

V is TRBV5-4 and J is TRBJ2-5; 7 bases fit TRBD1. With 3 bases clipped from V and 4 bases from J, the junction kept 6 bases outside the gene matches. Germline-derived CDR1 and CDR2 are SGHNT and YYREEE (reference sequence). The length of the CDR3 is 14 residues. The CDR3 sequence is CASSSLTGAETQYF. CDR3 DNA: TGTGCCAGCAGCTCACTCACAGGGGCAGAGACCCAGTACTTC.

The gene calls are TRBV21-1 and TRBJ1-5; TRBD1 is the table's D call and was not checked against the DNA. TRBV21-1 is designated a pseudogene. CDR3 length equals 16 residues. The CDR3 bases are TGTGCCAGCAGCAAAACGGGACAGTCCGGCAATCAGCCCCAGCATTTT. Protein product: CASSKTGQSGNQPQHF.

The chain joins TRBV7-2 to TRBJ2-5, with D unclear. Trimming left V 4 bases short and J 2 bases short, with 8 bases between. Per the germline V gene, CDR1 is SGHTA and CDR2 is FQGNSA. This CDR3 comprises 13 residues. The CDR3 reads CASSSQMQETQYF. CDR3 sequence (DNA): TGTGCCAGCAGCTCACAGATGCAAGAGACCCAGTACTTC.

The CDR3 here is CASTRNTEAFF. The CDR3 region has the DNA TGTGCCAGTACCAGAAACACTGAAGCTTTCTTT. V is TRBV19 and J is TRBJ1-1, with D unclear. There are 11 residues in the CDR3. V was trimmed by 7 bases and J by 2 bases, leaving 5 bases between them. Germline V gene sequence: CDR1 LNHDA, CDR2 SQIVND (reference sequence).

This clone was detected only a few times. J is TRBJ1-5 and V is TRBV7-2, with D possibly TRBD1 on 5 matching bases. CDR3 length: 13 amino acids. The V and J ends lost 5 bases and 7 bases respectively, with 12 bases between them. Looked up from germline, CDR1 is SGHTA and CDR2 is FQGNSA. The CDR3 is CASSRRGSQPQHF. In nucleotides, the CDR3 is TGTGCCAGCAGCAGAAGGGGTAGCCAGCCCCAGCATTTT.

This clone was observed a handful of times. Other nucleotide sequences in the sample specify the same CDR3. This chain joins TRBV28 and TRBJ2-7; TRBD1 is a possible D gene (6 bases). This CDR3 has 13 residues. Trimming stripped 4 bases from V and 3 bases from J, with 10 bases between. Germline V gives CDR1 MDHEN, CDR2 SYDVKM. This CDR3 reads CASSSGQIYEQYF. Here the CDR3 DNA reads TGTGCCAGCAGTTCCGGACAGATCTACGAGCAGTACTTC.

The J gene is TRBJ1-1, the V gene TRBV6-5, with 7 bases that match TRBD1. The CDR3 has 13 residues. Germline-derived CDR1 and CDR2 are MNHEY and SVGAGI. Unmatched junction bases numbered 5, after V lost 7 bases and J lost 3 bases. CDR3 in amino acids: CASNRGGDTEAFF. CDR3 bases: TGTGCCAGCAACAGGGGCGGGGACACTGAAGCTTTCTTT.

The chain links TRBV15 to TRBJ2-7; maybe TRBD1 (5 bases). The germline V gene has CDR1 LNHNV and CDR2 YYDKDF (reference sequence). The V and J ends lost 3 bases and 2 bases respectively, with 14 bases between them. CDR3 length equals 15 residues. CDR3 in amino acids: CATSRLGGAAYEQYF. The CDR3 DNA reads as TGTGCCACCAGCAGGTTGGGTGGGGCCGCCTACGAGCAGTACTTC.

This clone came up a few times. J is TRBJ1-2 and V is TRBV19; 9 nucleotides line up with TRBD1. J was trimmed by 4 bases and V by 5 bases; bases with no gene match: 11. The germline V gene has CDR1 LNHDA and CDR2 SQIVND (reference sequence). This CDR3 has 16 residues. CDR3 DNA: TGTGCCAGTAGTCCAAGGACAGGGGTGAGGTTCTATGGCTACACCTTC. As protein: CASSPRTGVRFYGYTF.

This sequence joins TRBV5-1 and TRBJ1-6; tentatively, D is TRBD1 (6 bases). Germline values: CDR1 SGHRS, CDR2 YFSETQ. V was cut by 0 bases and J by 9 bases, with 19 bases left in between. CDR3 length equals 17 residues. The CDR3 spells CASSLGNLQGRGSPLHF. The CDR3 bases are TGCGCCAGCAGCTTGGGGAACCTACAGGGTCGGGGTTCACCCCTCCACTTT.

The CDR3 sequence is CAWSPGGDTQYF. The CDR3 coding sequence is TGTGCCTGGAGCCCAGGGGGAGATACGCAGTATTTT. The chain links TRBV30 to TRBJ2-3, with 7 bases matching TRBD1. Per germline, CDR1 GTSNPN and CDR2 SVGIG (reference sequence). The CDR3 length is 12 residues. With 3 bases clipped from V and 5 bases from J, the junction kept 2 bases outside the gene matches.

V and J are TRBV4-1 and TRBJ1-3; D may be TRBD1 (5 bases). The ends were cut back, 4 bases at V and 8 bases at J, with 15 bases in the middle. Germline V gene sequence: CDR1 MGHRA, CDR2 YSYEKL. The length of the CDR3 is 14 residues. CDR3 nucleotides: TGCGCCAGCAGCCCACAGGTCGCGGAGTACACCATATATTTT. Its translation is CASSPQVAEYTIYF.

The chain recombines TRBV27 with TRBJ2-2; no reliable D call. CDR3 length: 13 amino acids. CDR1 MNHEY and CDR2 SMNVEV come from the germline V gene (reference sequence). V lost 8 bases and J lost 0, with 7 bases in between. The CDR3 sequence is CASSFANTGELFF. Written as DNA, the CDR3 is TGTGCCAGCTCGTTCGCGAACACCGGGGAGCTGTTTTTT.

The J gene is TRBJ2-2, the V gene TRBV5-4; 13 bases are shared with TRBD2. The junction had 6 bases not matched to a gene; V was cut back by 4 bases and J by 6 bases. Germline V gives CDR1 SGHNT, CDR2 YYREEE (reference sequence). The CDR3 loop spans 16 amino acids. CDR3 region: CASSPRLAGGPGELFF. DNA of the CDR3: TGTGCCAGCAGCCCCAGACTAGCGGGAGGTCCCGGGGAGCTGTTTTTT.

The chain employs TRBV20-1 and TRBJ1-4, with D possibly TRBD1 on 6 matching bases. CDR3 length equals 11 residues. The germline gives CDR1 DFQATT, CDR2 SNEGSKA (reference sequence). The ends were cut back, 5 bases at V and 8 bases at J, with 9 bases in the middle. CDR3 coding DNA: TGCAGTGCTCACAGGGAAGAAAAACTGTTTTTT. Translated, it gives CSAHREEKLFF.

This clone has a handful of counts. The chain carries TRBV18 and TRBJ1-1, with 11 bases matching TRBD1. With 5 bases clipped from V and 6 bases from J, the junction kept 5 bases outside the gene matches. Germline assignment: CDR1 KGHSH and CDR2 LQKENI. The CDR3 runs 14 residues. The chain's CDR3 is CASSRGQGASEAFF. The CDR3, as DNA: TGTGCCAGCTCAAGAGGACAGGGGGCATCTGAAGCTTTCTTT.

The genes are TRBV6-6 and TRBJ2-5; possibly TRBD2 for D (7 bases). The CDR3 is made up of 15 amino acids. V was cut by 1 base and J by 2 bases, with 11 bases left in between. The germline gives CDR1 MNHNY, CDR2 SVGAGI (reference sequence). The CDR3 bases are TGTGCCAGCAGTTACTGGGGGGGGCGGCAAGAGACCCAGTACTTC. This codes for CASSYWGGRQETQYF.

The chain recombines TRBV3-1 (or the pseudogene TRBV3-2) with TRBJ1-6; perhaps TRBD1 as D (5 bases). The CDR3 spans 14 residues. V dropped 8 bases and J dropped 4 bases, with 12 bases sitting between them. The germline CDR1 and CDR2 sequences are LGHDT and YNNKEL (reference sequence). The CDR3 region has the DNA TGTGCCAGCGCTCAAGGGGTTTATAATTCACCCCTCCACTTT. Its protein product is CASAQGVYNSPLHF.

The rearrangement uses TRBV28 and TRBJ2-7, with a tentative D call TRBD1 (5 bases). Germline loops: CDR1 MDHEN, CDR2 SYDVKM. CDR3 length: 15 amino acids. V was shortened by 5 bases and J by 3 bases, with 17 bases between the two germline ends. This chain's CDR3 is CASSPLPDRGYEQYF. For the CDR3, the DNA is TGTGCCAGCAGTCCCCTACCCGACAGAGGCTACGAGCAGTACTTC.

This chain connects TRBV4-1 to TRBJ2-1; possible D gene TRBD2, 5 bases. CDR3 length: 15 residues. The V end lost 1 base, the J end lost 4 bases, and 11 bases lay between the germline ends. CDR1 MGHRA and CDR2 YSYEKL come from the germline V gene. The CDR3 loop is CASSQAVRGYNEQFF. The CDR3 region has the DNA TGCGCCAGCAGCCAAGCCGTTCGGGGTTACAATGAGCAGTTCTTC.

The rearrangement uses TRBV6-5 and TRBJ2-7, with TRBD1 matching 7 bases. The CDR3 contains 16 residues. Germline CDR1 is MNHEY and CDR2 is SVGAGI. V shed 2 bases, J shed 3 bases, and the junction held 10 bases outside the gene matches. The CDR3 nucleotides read TGTGCCAGCAGTTACGTCTCCGACAGGGTTTACTACGAGCAGTACTTC. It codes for CASSYVSDRVYYEQYF.

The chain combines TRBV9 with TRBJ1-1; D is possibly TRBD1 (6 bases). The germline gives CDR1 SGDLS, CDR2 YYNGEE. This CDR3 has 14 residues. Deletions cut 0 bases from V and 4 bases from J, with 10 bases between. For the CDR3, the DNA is TGTGCCAGCAGCGTAGACAGGGAGGGCACTGAAGCTTTCTTT. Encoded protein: CASSVDREGTEAFF.

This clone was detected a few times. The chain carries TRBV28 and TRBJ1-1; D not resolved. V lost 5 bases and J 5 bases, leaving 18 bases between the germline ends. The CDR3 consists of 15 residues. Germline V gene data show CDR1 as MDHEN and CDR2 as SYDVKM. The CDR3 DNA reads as TGTGCCAGCAGTCCCTTCCCGGGAGGGAATACTGAAGCTTTCTTT. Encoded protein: CASSPFPGGNTEAFF.

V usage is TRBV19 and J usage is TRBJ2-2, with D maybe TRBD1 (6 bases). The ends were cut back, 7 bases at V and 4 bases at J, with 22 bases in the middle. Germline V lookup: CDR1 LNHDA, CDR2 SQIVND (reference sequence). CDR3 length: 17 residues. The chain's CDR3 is CASTPTGTLRITGELFF. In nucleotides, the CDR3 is TGTGCCAGTACCCCGACAGGAACACTACGAATCACCGGGGAGCTGTTTTTT.